The clone carrying this T cell receptor beta chain appeared many times. Its specificity is unknown. This entry comes from a study of neurological immune-mediated disorders. Study findings and constraints: Across subjects, expanded clones had no CDR3 amino acid sequences in common, pointing to private repertoires in all groups.

Time point reported: longitudinal time-point 3. Synthesis of cDNA was performed by 5'RACE using 10-nucleotide random UMIs. TCRdb processed the 5' RACE reads anew with MiXCR; each CDR3 protein has one entry. The sample shows approximately 100,000 distinct CDR3 sequences, 9.5% to 14% of them seen only once. Per the germline V gene, CDR1 is SGHRS and CDR2 is YFSETQ. The CDR3 length is 15 residues. J gave up 2 bases and V 7 bases, and 6 bases lay outside the gene matches. Sequenced input: PBMCs. This receptor was taken from a female donor with HTLV-1-associated myelopathy (HAM/TSP). The chain is built from TRBV5-1 and TRBJ2-6, with 7 positions matching TRBD1. The CDR3 nucleotides are TGCGCCAGCGCGAAAGGGGGCGCTGGGGCCAACGTCCTGACTTTC. The encoded protein is CASAKGGAGANVLTF.